Presented here are 6 T cell receptor beta chains from one specimen sequenced in a study of CD8+ T cells in alopecia areata. cDNA serving as the sequencing template came from extracted, reverse transcribed RNA. Clones were sequenced by immunoSEQ multiplex PCR, and TCRdb holds only the in-frame ones, with some missing. The sample consists of 93,000 or so clones, around 60% of them appearing once. The material sequenced was CD4+ T cells sorted from blood. These receptors came from a human donor in good health.

The V and J genes are TRBV28 and TRBJ1-5, with unresolved D. The CDR3 totals 12 residues. The V and J ends lost 3 bases and 8 bases respectively, with 8 bases between them. Germline loops: CDR1 MDHEN, CDR2 SYDVKM. The chain's CDR3 is CASSFAQEPQHF. The CDR3 nucleotides read TGTGCCAGCAGTTTCGCCCAGGAGCCCCAGCATTTT. Complete variable domain (other parts from reference TRBV28 and TRBJ1-5): DVKVTQSSRYLVKRTGEKVFLECVQDMDHENMFWYRQDPGLGLRLIYFSYDVKMKEKGDIPEGYSVSREKKERFSLILESASTNQTSMYLCASSFAQEPQHFGDGTRLSIL.

This clone was seen only a few times. The V call is TRBV28, the J call TRBJ2-7; 10 bases are shared with TRBD2. The trim removed 6 bases at V and 3 bases at J, leaving 5 bases unmatched. Germline CDR1 MDHEN, CDR2 SYDVKM. The CDR3 length is 14 residues. In nucleotides, the CDR3 is TGTGCCAGCAGCCCACTAGCGGGGTACTACGAGCAGTACTTC. It yields the protein CASSPLAGYYEQYF.

V is TRBV5-4 and J is TRBJ1-2; 12 bases match TRBD1. The CDR3 consists of 15 residues. Germline V gene data show CDR1 as SGHNT and CDR2 as YYREEE (reference sequence). J lost 8 bases, V lost 4 bases, and 9 bases had no gene match. The CDR3 DNA follows: TGTGCCAGCAGCCCATTCGGGACAGGGGGCTACGGCTACACCTTC. Its translation is CASSPFGTGGYGYTF.

The chain has TRBV27 and TRBJ1-2; perhaps TRBD1 as D (6 bases). Between the trimmed V and J ends, which lost 3 bases and 4 bases, there was a span of 21 bases. Germline V gives CDR1 MNHEY, CDR2 SMNVEV (reference sequence). The CDR3 length is 17 residues. CDR3 residues: CASSFLTGWLVFYGYTF. The CDR3 coding sequence is TGTGCCAGCAGTTTTCTCACAGGGTGGCTCGTTTTCTATGGCTACACCTTC.

This chain links TRBV5-4 with TRBJ1-2; D is ambiguous. Germline lookup yields CDR1 SGHNT and CDR2 YYREEE (reference sequence). The V end was cut by 0 bases, the J end by 4 bases, with 4 bases between. This CDR3 region has 12 residues. As DNA, the CDR3 is TGTGCCAGCAGCTTGGACAGCTATGGCTACACCTTC. It codes for CASSLDSYGYTF.

This clone was counted only a few times. V and J are TRBV30 and TRBJ2-4; D is possibly TRBD1 (6 bases). V gave up 2 bases and J gave up 8 bases, with 10 bases separating them. The germline gives CDR1 GTSNPN, CDR2 SVGIG (reference sequence). The CDR3 consists of 12 residues. CDR3 DNA sequence: TGTGCCTGGAGTCAGGGGAAGGACATTCAGTACTTC. This codes for CAWSQGKDIQYF.